This TCR beta chain comes out of a study of cytotoxic CD8 clonotypes in ibrutinib-treated CLL. The CDR3 covers 14 residues. J was trimmed by 1 base and V by 6 bases; bases with no gene match: 5. Germline CDR1 SGHDT, CDR2 YYEEEE. Data came from immunoSEQ multiplex PCR; TCRdb stores just in-frame clones and leaves some out. The sample comprises about 34,000 clones, approximately 69% of which are singletons, and about a quarter rests with the top ten. The source was PBMCs, collected before ibrutinib treatment. The sequence derives from a human donor with chronic lymphocytic leukemia. The chain combines TRBV5-6 with TRBJ1-2, with 8 bases matching TRBD1. CDR3 DNA sequence: TGTGCCAGCATCCTTGACAGGGGTAACTATGGCTACACCTTC. It codes for CASILDRGNYGYTF.